The clone carrying this TCR beta chain was counted at least ten times. The entry originates in a study of T-cell reconstitution after alpha-beta-depleted transplantation in children. CDR3 length: 16 amino acids. The V gene end was trimmed by 6 bases and the J gene end by 4 bases; junction bases not matched to a gene: 11. Germline CDR1 reads DFQATT; CDR2 reads SNEGSKA (reference sequence). TCRbeta library preparation incorporated unique molecular identifiers. TCRdb reanalysed the PCR reads using MiXCR and keeps one entry per CDR3 protein. The sample has approximately 91,000 distinct CDR3 sequences, 7% to 10% seen once.

The origin of this receptor is a human donor who donated a stem cell graft to a child with congenital amegakaryocytic thrombocytopenia. The genes are TRBV20-1 and TRBJ2-1; 11 bases are a match to TRBD2. Here the sequenced sample was PBMCs from the stem cell graft donor, taken from the stem cell graft. For the CDR3, the DNA is TGCAGTGCCGAACGATCCGGGACTAGCGGATACAATGAGCAGTTCTTC. As protein: CSAERSGTSGYNEQFF.